These 10 T cell receptor beta chains were all obtained from the same sample, sequenced in a study of blood T cell repertoires in COVID-19. Method: immunoSEQ multiplex PCR; TCRdb's copy keeps in-frame clones and lacks some. The sample has roughly 90,000 clones, 70% to 85% seen once. The sequencing sample was made of peripheral blood. These receptor sequences come from a human donor in a cohort sampled during active COVID-19.

This clone was counted only a few times. V gene TRBV4-1 combines with J gene TRBJ2-7; TRBD1 matches at 8 bases. The germline gives CDR1 MGHRA, CDR2 YSYEKL. The CDR3 consists of 15 residues. V lost 2 bases to trimming and J lost 5 bases; unmatched junction nucleotides: 8. The chain's CDR3 is CASSQPRQGYNEQYF. CDR3 DNA: TGCGCCAGCAGCCAACCAAGACAGGGGTATAACGAGCAGTACTTC.

This clone was observed a single time. V is TRBV28 and J is TRBJ2-7, with a weak D call TRBD2 (6 bases). The CDR3 loop spans 14 amino acids. Germline CDR1 and CDR2: MDHEN and SYDVKM. V dropped 7 bases and J dropped 0 bases, with 13 bases sitting between them. CDR3 in DNA: TGTGCCAGCACCCCGGGGGTTCCCTCCTACGAGCAGTACTTC. It is translated as CASTPGVPSYEQYF.

V usage is TRBV11-2 and J usage is TRBJ2-1, with D tentatively TRBD2 (6 bases). Trimming stripped 5 bases from V and 10 bases from J, with 18 bases between. Per the germline V gene, CDR1 is SGHAT and CDR2 is FQNNGV. CDR3 length equals 14 residues. Here the CDR3 DNA reads TGTGCCAGCAGCCCAGGCCTAGCGAGCGGGGAGCAGTTCTTC. Protein product: CASSPGLASGEQFF.

The chain has TRBV30 and TRBJ1-2; D ambiguous. This CDR3 has 11 residues. Germline assignment: CDR1 GTSNPN and CDR2 SVGIG (reference sequence). The CDR3 protein is CARNAGYGYTF. The CDR3 DNA is TGTGCTCGGAACGCGGGCTATGGCTACACCTTC.

The rearrangement links TRBV28 to TRBJ2-2; D gene ambiguous. The germline V gene has CDR1 MDHEN and CDR2 SYDVKM. V lost 2 bases, J lost 6 bases, and 10 bases lay in between. The CDR3 is 14 residues long. The CDR3 loop is CASSLGRHPGELFF. For the CDR3, the DNA is TGTGCCAGCAGTTTAGGCAGGCATCCCGGGGAGCTGTTTTTT. The full variable domain, with the rest looked up from reference TRBV28 and TRBJ2-2, is DVKVTQSSRYLVKRTGEKVFLECVQDMDHENMFWYRQDPGLGLRLIYFSYDVKMKEKGDIPEGYSVSREKKERFSLILESASTNQTSMYLCASSLGRHPGELFFGEGSRLTVL.

This clone was recorded only once. J is TRBJ2-5 and V is TRBV28; 9 bases line up with TRBD1. The CDR3 has 15 residues. The germline CDR1 and CDR2 sequences are MDHEN and SYDVKM. Trimming at V came to 2 bases and at J to 7 bases, leaving 8 bases not matched to a gene. The CDR3: CASSLPGQGSGTQYF. In DNA form, the CDR3 reads TGTGCCAGCAGTTTACCGGGACAGGGTTCAGGGACCCAGTACTTC.

The gene calls are TRBV4-3 and TRBJ2-7, with 14 bases fitting TRBD2. The CDR3 runs to 15 residues. Losses at the gene ends were 3 bases for V and 4 bases for J; bases not matched to a gene: 2. Looked up from germline, CDR1 is LGHNA and CDR2 is YSLEER. The CDR3 DNA sequence: TGCGCCAGCAGCCAGGGGACTAGCGGGAGATACGAGCAGTACTTC. Translating it yields CASSQGTSGRYEQYF.

This clone was seen once. V and J are TRBV5-4 and TRBJ1-1, with TRBD1 matching 7 bases. CDR1 is SGHNT and CDR2 is YYREEE in the germline V gene (reference sequence). The V and J ends lost 4 bases and 7 bases, in that order; junction bases with no gene match: 16. The CDR3 is made up of 16 amino acids. DNA of the CDR3: TGTGCCAGCAGCATAGATCCGGGACAGACGTCGATTGAAGCTTTCTTT. This sequence encodes CASSIDPGQTSIEAFF. Full variable domain (missing parts from reference TRBV5-4 and TRBJ1-1): ETGVTQSPTHLIKTRGQQVTLRCSSQSGHNTVSWYQQALGQGPQFIFQYYREEENGRGNFPPRFSGLQFPNYSSELNVNALELDDSALYLCASSIDPGQTSIEAFFGQGTRLTVV.

With regard to this clone: A read error may produce the germline difference seen at one junction end. The chain couples TRBV10-3 to TRBJ1-6; TRBD1 matches 7 bases. Germline CDR1 is ENHRY and CDR2 is SYGVKD. The CDR3 is 9 amino acids. The chain's CDR3 is CAINPGGYF. The CDR3 nucleotides are TGTGCCATCAATCCAGGGGGTTACTTT.

This chain links TRBV6-5 with TRBJ1-4; tentatively, D is TRBD1 (6 bases). Between the trimmed V and J ends, which lost 4 bases and 14 bases, there was a span of 14 bases. CDR1 MNHEY and CDR2 SVGAGI come from the germline V gene. The CDR3 sequence is 12 residues long. The chain's CDR3 is CASSSPTGGLFF. CDR3 coding DNA: TGTGCCAGCAGTTCCCCGACAGGCGGTCTGTTTTTT.